This T cell receptor (beta chain) was captured by sequencing in a study of cytomegalovirus exposure and HLA in healthy donors. Findings and caveats of the study: 87-base-pair reads could not separate some V segments, including TRBV6-2 and TRBV6-3. Rare TCR sequences dominated, though some public TCRs recurred in many donors.

The CDR3 has 15 amino acids. Trimming pared 2 bases from V and 3 bases from J, leaving 15 bases between. CDR1 is SGHNT, CDR2 YYREEE, per germline (reference sequence). About this clone itself: Its antigen is unidentified.

Amplification used 60 Vbeta primers and 13 Jbeta primers. TCRdb's copy holds only in-frame clones and misses some; the assay was immunoSEQ multiplex PCR. The profile covers about 160,000 clones, with 75% to 85% appearing a single time and approximately 13% taken by the ten largest. The V call is TRBV5-4, the J call TRBJ2-7; the D gene is possibly TRBD1 (6 bases). Sequences were obtained from PBMCs. This clonotype was sampled from a woman in her fifties or sixties in good health and CMV-seronegative. The CDR3 nucleotides read TGTGCCAGCAGCTTCCAGGACAGAACTTACTACGAGCAGTACTTC. Its translation is CASSFQDRTYYEQYF.